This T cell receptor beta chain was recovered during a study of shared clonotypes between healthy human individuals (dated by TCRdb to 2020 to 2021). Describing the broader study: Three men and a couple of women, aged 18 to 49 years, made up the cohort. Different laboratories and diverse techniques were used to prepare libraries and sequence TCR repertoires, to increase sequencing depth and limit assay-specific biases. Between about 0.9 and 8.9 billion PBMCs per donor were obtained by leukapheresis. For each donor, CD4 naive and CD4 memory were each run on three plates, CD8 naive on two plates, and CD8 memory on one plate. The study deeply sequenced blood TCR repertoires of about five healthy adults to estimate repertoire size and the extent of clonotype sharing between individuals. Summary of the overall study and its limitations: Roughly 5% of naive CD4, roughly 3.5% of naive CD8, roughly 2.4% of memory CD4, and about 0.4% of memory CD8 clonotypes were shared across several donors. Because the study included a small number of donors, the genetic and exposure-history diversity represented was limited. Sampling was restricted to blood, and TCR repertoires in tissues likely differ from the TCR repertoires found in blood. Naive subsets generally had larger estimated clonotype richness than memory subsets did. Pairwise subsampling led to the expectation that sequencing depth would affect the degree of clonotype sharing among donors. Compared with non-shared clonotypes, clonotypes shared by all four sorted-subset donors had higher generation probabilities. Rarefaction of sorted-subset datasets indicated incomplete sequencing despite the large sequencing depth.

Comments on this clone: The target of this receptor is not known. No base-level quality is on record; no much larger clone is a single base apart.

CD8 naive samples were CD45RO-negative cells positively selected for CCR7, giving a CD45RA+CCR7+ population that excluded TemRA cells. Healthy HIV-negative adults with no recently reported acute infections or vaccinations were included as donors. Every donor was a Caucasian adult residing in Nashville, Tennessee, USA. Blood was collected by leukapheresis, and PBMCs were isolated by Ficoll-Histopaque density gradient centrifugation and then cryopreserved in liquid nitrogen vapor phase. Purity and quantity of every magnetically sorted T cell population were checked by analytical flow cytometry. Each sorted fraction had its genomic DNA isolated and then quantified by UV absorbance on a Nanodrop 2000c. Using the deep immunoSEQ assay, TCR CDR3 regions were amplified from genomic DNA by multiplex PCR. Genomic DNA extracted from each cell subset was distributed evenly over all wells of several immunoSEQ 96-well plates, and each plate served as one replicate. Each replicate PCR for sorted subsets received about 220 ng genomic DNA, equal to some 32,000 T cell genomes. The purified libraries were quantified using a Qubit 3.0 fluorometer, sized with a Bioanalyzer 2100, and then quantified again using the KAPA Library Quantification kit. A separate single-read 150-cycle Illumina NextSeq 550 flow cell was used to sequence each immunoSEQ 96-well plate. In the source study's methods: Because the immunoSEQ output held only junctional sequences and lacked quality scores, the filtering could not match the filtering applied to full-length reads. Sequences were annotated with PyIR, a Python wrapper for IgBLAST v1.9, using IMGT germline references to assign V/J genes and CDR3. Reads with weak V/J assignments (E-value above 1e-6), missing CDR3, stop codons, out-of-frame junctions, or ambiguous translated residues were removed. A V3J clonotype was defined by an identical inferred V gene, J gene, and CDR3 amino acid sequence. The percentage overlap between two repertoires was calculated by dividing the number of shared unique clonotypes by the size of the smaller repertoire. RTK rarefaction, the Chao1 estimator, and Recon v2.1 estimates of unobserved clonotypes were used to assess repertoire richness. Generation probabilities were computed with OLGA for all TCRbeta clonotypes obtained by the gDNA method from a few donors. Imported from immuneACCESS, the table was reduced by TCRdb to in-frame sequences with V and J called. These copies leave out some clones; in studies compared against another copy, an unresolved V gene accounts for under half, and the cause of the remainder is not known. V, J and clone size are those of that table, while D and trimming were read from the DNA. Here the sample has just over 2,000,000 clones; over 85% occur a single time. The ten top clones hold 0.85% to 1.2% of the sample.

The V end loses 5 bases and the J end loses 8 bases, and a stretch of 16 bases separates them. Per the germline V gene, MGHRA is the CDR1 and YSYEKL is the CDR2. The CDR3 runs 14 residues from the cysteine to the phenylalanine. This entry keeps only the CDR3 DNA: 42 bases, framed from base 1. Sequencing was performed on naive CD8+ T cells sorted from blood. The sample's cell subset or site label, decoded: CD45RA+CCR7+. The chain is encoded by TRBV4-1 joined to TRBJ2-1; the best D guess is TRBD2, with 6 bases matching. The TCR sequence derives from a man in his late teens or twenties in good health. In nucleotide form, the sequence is TGCGCCAGCAGCTGGGCCCCGGGAGTGTATGAGCAGTTCTTC. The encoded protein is CASSWAPGVYEQFF.